Each of the 9 T cell receptor beta chains below was sequenced from the same sample in a study of graft-versus-host responses after intestinal transplantation. No antigens are known for them. Sequencing used immunoSEQ multiplex PCR; TCRdb keeps in-frame clones, though not all of them. This table has about 120,000 clones, about nine tenths appearing once. Sequencing was performed on unstimulated CD4+ T cells sorted from spleen or lymph node cells, taken before intestinal transplant. These receptors came from a human donor who received an intestinal transplant.

The chain employs TRBV9 and TRBJ1-1, with 8 bases fitting TRBD1. Unmatched junction bases numbered 15, after V lost 4 bases and J lost 4 bases. The CDR3 is 17 residues long. Germline CDR1 and CDR2: SGDLS and YYNGEE. The CDR3: CASSTFSGRGPGTEAFF. CDR3 bases: TGTGCCAGCAGCACCTTCTCTGGCAGGGGGCCCGGCACTGAAGCTTTCTTT. Based on the CDR3 plus reference TRBV9 and TRBJ1-1, the full variable domain is DSGVTQTPKHLITATGQRVTLRCSPRSGDLSVYWYQQSLDQGLQFLIQYYNGEERAKGNILERFSAQQFPDLHSELNLSSLELGDSALYFCASSTFSGRGPGTEAFFGQGTRLTVV.

The gene calls are TRBV7-9 and TRBJ2-6; TRBD1 might be the D (6 bases). This CDR3 contains 15 residues. The V gene's germline CDR1 is SEHNR and CDR2 FQNEAQ (reference sequence). V dropped 1 base and J dropped 2 bases, with 6 bases sitting between them. The CDR3 DNA sequence: TGTGCCAGCAGCTTAGAGGGGGCTGGGGCCAACGTCCTGACTTTC. Translation: CASSLEGAGANVLTF.

This chain connects TRBV5-1 to TRBJ2-5; TRBD1 matches at 9 bases. Germline trimming cut 4 bases from V and 4 bases from J; bases unmatched to any gene: 5. The germline V gene encodes CDR1 SGHRS and CDR2 YFSETQ. This CDR3 is 14 amino acids long. CDR3 in DNA: TGCGCCAGCAGCATCGGGACAGGGCCAGAGACCCAGTACTTC. Protein: CASSIGTGPETQYF.

CDR3 sequence: CASSPSESSYNSPLHF. CDR3 in DNA: TGTGCCAGCAGCCCTTCGGAGAGCTCCTATAATTCACCCCTCCACTTT. The V gene is TRBV7-9, the J gene TRBJ1-6; D remains unclear. The CDR3 runs to 16 residues. CDR1 is SEHNR, CDR2 FQNEAQ, per germline (reference sequence). Trimming cost V 5 bases and J 0 bases, with 11 bases left between them.

V is TRBV6-1 and J is TRBJ1-1; 7 nucleotides agree with TRBD1. The CDR3 runs 13 residues. Germline lookup yields CDR1 MNHNS and CDR2 SASEGT. The V segment lost 7 bases and the J segment 2 bases; nucleotides outside the gene matches: 4. DNA of the CDR3: TGTGCCAGCAACAGACAGGGAAACACTGAAGCTTTCTTT. It is translated as CASNRQGNTEAFF.

This clone appeared a single time. V usage is TRBV5-1 and J usage is TRBJ2-7; D possibly corresponds to TRBD2 (7 bases). The CDR3 loop spans 16 amino acids. Germline CDR1 is SGHRS and CDR2 is YFSETQ. V lost 0 bases, J lost 0 bases, and 13 bases lay in between. CDR3 bases: TGCGCCAGCAGCTTGGCCGTCGGGGGGCCCTCCTACGAGCAGTACTTC. Its translation: CASSLAVGGPSYEQYF.

This clone was seen once. V gene TRBV19 combines with J gene TRBJ2-7, with no clear D. V dropped 6 bases and J dropped 5 bases, with 14 bases sitting between them. This CDR3 region has 13 residues. CDR1 is LNHDA, CDR2 SQIVND, per germline (reference sequence). CDR3 residues: CASRPTTRNEQYF. CDR3 DNA: TGTGCCAGTAGACCGACAACTCGGAACGAGCAGTACTTC.

This clone occurred once. The rearrangement links TRBV10-2 to TRBJ1-2; D remains ambiguous. Trimming stripped 2 bases from V and 5 bases from J, with 12 bases between. Germline V gene data show CDR1 as WSHSY and CDR2 as SAAADI. This CDR3 has 14 residues. In nucleotides, the CDR3 is TGCGCCAGCAGTGAGAACAGCCAAGATTATGGCTACACCTTC. It translates to CASSENSQDYGYTF.

This chain links TRBV30 with TRBJ2-7; TRBD2 matches at 11 bases. This CDR3 is 13 amino acids long. Germline loops: CDR1 GTSNPN, CDR2 SVGIG (reference sequence). Trimming cost V 6 bases and J 2 bases; bases outside gene matches: 3. The CDR3 region is CACRLAGTYEQYF. CDR3 bases: TGTGCCTGTCGACTAGCGGGGACCTACGAGCAGTACTTC.